Listed below are T cell receptor beta chains from one sample, sequenced in a study of blood T cell repertoires in COVID-19. TCRdb's table, derived via immunoSEQ multiplex PCR, lists solely in-frame clones and lacks some. The sample has 110,000 or so clones, roughly 84% seen once. The sample comprised peripheral blood. Receptor source: a woman in her 70s who had recovered from COVID-19. Both conserved end residues are part of each CDR3. The D gene is left open where the match is weak. Rows give clone size only sometimes, using once, few, many, or a class for an expanded clone.

D gene	V gene	clone size	J gene	CDR3 DNA	CDR3 protein
TRBD2	TRBV7-2	-	TRBJ2-5	TGTGCCAGCCTCTGGGGGGGAGAGTTGGAGACCCAGTACTTC	CASLWGGELETQYF
-	TRBV7-2	-	TRBJ1-5	TGTGCCAGCAGCTTAGCTAAGGGAGGGGATCAGCCCCAGCATTTT	CASSLAKGGDQPQHF
TRBD2	TRBV18	-	TRBJ2-5	TGTGCCAGCTCACCCCCTCAGCTTAACGCGGGGGGCCAGTACTTC	CASSPPQLNAGGQYF
-	TRBV6-6	once	TRBJ1-1	TGTGCCAGCAGTTACCCCACGGGGGAAGAAGCTTTCTTT	CASSYPTGEEAFF
TRBD2	TRBV18	-	TRBJ2-1	TGTGCCAGCTCACCCGGGACTAGCGGGAGTAGGTCCTACAATGAGCAGTTCTTC	CASSPGTSGSRSYNEQFF
TRBD2	TRBV7-3	-	TRBJ2-5	TGTGCCAGCAGCTCTGGTAGCGGGAGCTCGGGGACCCAGTACTTC	CASSSGSGSSGTQYF
TRBD2	TRBV18	once	TRBJ2-5	TGTGCCAGCTCTGGACTAGGTCAATTCGAGACCCAGTACTTC	CASSGLGQFETQYF
-	TRBV4-1	-	TRBJ1-4	TGCGCCAGCAGCCAGTTATGGCAGGGGTCGGCAACTAATGAAAAACTGTTTTTT	CASSQLWQGSATNEKLFF
-	TRBV7-8	-	TRBJ2-5	TGTGCCAGCGGATACAGGGAAGGACAAGAGACCCAGTACTTC	CASGYREGQETQYF
TRBD2	TRBV7-3	-	TRBJ2-5	TGTGCCAGCAGCCCGATAGCGGGAGGTTTGGAGACCCAGTACTTC	CASSPIAGGLETQYF
-	TRBV9	-	TRBJ2-7	TGTGCCAGCAGCGTAGACACCCAGGTGGGCGAGCAGTACTTC	CASSVDTQVGEQYF
TRBD1	TRBV24-1	-	TRBJ2-5	TGTGCCACCAGTGATTCCAGGGGGCGCGGGGAGACCCAGTACTTC	CATSDSRGRGETQYF
-	TRBV6-1	-	TRBJ2-7	TGTGCCAGCAGTGAAGGCCCAGGGGTGTACGAGCAGTACTTC	CASSEGPGVYEQYF
-	TRBV7-6	-	TRBJ1-5	TGTGCCAGCAGCCGCCGGGAGAGTGTATCCAATCAGCCCCAGCATTTT	CASSRRESVSNQPQHF
TRBD2	TRBV11-2	-	TRBJ2-3	TGTGCCAGCAGCTTGCTAGCGGGGTCCTCCACAGATACGCAGTATTTT	CASSLLAGSSTDTQYF
TRBD2	TRBV27	-	TRBJ2-7	TGTGCCACGGGGGGGGACACCACCTACGAGCAGTACTTC	CATGGDTTYEQYF
-	TRBV10-3	-	TRBJ1-2	TGTGCCAGCAATGTGGGGCTTGGCTATGGCTACACCTTC	CASNVGLGYGYTF
-	TRBV3-1/TRBV3-2	-	TRBJ1-2	TGTGCCAGCAGCCAAGGTCGTTCTCCCTCTCATGGCTACACCTTC	CASSQGRSPSHGYTF
-	TRBV2	-	TRBJ2-7	TGTGCCAGCAGTCCCGATCTAGCGAGGGTGGGAGAGCAGTACTTC	CASSPDLARVGEQYF
TRBD2	TRBV27	-	TRBJ2-6	TGTGCCAGCAGTCTCGAGGCGGGGGACGGGGCCAACGTCCTGACTTTC	CASSLEAGDGANVLTF
TRBD2	TRBV4-1	-	TRBJ2-5	TGCGCCAGCAGCCTCCTAGGGAGGGGCCGAGGGTTGGAAGAGACCCAGTACTTC	CASSLLGRGRGLEETQYF
TRBD1	TRBV7-2	-	TRBJ1-5	TGTGCCAGCAGCTTAGTGACAGGGGCAAATCAGCCCCAGCATTTT	CASSLVTGANQPQHF
TRBD2	TRBV4-3	-	TRBJ2-1	TGCGCCAGCAGCCAAGGGGACCGGGAGGGCAATGAGCAGTTCTTC	CASSQGDREGNEQFF
-	TRBV24-1	-	TRBJ1-5	TGTGCCACCAGTGATACCTATGGACAAAAAAATAATCAGCCCCAGCATTTT	CATSDTYGQKNNQPQHF
-	TRBV18	-	TRBJ1-2	TGTGCCAGCTCACCAGGACAGAGTAACTATGGCTACACCTTC	CASSPGQSNYGYTF
-	TRBV29-1	few	TRBJ2-5	TGCAGCGTTGGTGGAAGGAGAGAGACCCAGTACTTC	CSVGGRRETQYF
-	TRBV19	-	TRBJ1-5	TGTGCCAGTAACGTCCCGGGACTTCATCAGCCCCAGCATTTT	CASNVPGLHQPQHF
-	TRBV18	-	TRBJ1-6	TGTGCCAGCTCACCACCGGGGAGCTCCTATAATTCACCCCTCCACTTT	CASSPPGSSYNSPLHF
-	TRBV7-2	-	TRBJ1-5	TGTGCCAGCAGCTTCTCGACGGAGGACAATCAGCCCCAGCATTTT	CASSFSTEDNQPQHF
TRBD2	TRBV4-2	-	TRBJ2-7	TGTGCCAGCAGACTAGCGGGGGGGTCCTACGAGCAGTACTTC	CASRLAGGSYEQYF
-	TRBV7-8	once	TRBJ2-5	TGTGCCAGCAGCTGGGCCCAAGAGACCCAGTACTTC	CASSWAQETQYF
TRBD1	TRBV7-3	-	TRBJ2-1	TGTGCCAGCAGCTTAACGTGGTACCCGGGACAGGGGAATGAGCAGTTCTTC	CASSLTWYPGQGNEQFF
TRBD2	TRBV4-2	-	TRBJ2-3	TGTGCCAGCAGCCCCCCGAGCGGGAGACGGTCAGATACGCAGTATTTT	CASSPPSGRRSDTQYF
-	TRBV10-3	-	TRBJ2-3	TGTGCCATCAGGAGGATGGATACGCAGTATTTT	CAIRRMDTQYF
TRBD1	TRBV11-2	-	TRBJ2-5	TGTGCCAGCAGCCCCCGGGACAGGGGGTTAGAGACCCAGTACTTC	CASSPRDRGLETQYF
-	TRBV6-5	once	TRBJ2-2	TGTGCCACCTTATCCCCGAACACCGGGGAGCTGTTTTTT	CATLSPNTGELFF
-	TRBV9	-	TRBJ2-3	TGTGCCAGCAGCGTAAGCACGGGAGTGACGCAGTATTTT	CASSVSTGVTQYF
-	TRBV6-1	once	TRBJ1-4	TGTGCCAGCAGTGAAGGGCAGGCCTCTAATGAAAAACTGTTTTTT	CASSEGQASNEKLFF
TRBD1	TRBV7-2	-	TRBJ2-7	TGTGCCAGCAGCTTAGTGGGGACAGGGGTAACCTACGAGCAGTACTTC	CASSLVGTGVTYEQYF
-	TRBV24-1	-	TRBJ1-2	TGTGCCACCAGTGAGGGACATAACTATGGCTACACCTTC	CATSEGHNYGYTF
TRBD1	TRBV5-1	few	TRBJ1-6	TGCGCCAGCAGCCTGGGACAGAATAATTCACCCCTCCACTTT	CASSLGQNNSPLHF
TRBD2	TRBV7-2	-	TRBJ2-1	TGTGCCAGCAGCTGGGGGGGAGGCTACAATGAGCAGTTCTTC	CASSWGGGYNEQFF
-	TRBV7-9	-	TRBJ2-5	TGTGCCAGCAGCTTTTGGAGTGAAGAGACCCAGTACTTC	CASSFWSEETQYF
-	TRBV7-2	-	TRBJ1-2	TGTGCCAGCAGCGGGTACGGGACGGGGGTTAACTATGGCTACACCTTC	CASSGYGTGVNYGYTF
TRBD2	TRBV4-3	once	TRBJ2-3	TGCGCCAGCAGCCTTCGACAAAGCGGGAACGGGGCAGATACGCAGTATTTT	CASSLRQSGNGADTQYF
-	TRBV4-2	few	TRBJ1-3	TGTGCCAGCAGCCACTCCGGGGGGGACTTTGGAAACACCATATATTTT	CASSHSGGDFGNTIYF
-	TRBV5-1	-	TRBJ2-2	TGCGCCAGCACCTTGACCGGGTCCACCGGGGAGCTGTTTTTT	CASTLTGSTGELFF
-	TRBV7-3	once	TRBJ1-2	TGTGCCAGCAGCTTCACAGGGTATGGCGATGGCTACACCTTC	CASSFTGYGDGYTF
TRBD2	TRBV5-7	-	TRBJ2-5	TGTGCCAGCAGCTTGGCCAGCGGGGGGGGTGAGACCCAGTACTTC	CASSLASGGGETQYF
-	TRBV28	once	TRBJ1-6	TGTGCCAGCAGCAACGGGGAAAGCTCCTATAATTCACCCCTCCACTTT	CASSNGESSYNSPLHF
-	TRBV24-1	-	TRBJ2-1	TGTGCCACCAGTGACCCCGGACGCCGGGGGAGGAATGAGCAGTTCTTC	CATSDPGRRGRNEQFF
-	TRBV7-2	-	TRBJ1-1	TGTGCCAGCAGCTTATATATGAACACTGAAGCTTTCTTT	CASSLYMNTEAFF